Listed below are T cell receptor beta chains from one sample, sequenced in a study of T cells in Graves' hyperthyroidism and ophthalmopathy. TCRdb re-called the multiplex PCR reads with MiXCR, one entry per CDR3 protein. This sample has some 700,000 distinct CDR3 sequences, with around 16% found just once. The sample taken for sequencing was blood. These receptors all stem from a man aged 50-59 years with Graves' hyperthyroidism. CDR3s leave out the opening cysteine and the closing phenylalanine or tryptophan. D genes are given only for firm matches.

V: TRBV7-2
J: TRBJ1-2
D: TRBD1
CDR3: ASSPTGGFSYT

V: TRBV7-9
J: TRBJ1-5
D: .
CDR3: ASSLGLVYQPQH

V: TRBV12-3/TRBV12-4
J: TRBJ1-5
D: TRBD1
CDR3: ASRLGQGPQPQH

V: TRBV2
J: TRBJ2-5
D: .
CDR3: ASSERAVETQY

V: TRBV20-1
J: TRBJ2-1
D: .
CDR3: SAQPPWTETNEQF

V: TRBV7-2
J: TRBJ2-7
D: .
CDR3: ASRHKDWSFDSYEQY

V: TRBV4-1
J: TRBJ2-7
D: .
CDR3: ASSQVGLPYEQY

V: TRBV12-3/TRBV12-4
J: TRBJ1-1
D: .
CDR3: AILGQPNTEAF

V: TRBV10-3
J: TRBJ2-7
D: TRBD2
CDR3: AILNGRSEQY

V: TRBV7-9
J: TRBJ2-7
D: TRBD2
CDR3: ASSQDLGGGTEQY

V: TRBV5-1
J: TRBJ2-2
D: TRBD2
CDR3: ASSDPGLAHGELF

V: TRBV3-1
J: TRBJ1-4
D: .
CDR3: ASSQEGQRNEKLF

V: TRBV6-5
J: TRBJ2-4
D: .
CDR3: ASSSVSGAKNIQY

V: TRBV28
J: TRBJ2-5
D: .
CDR3: ASSLFGVETQY

V: TRBV29-1
J: TRBJ2-7
D: .
CDR3: SVEDRGHRVEQY

V: TRBV10-3
J: TRBJ1-6
D: .
CDR3: AISESPDQGLSYNSPLH

V: TRBV5-1
J: TRBJ1-1
D: .
CDR3: ASSAIGTNTEAF

V: TRBV20-1
J: TRBJ2-7
D: .
CDR3: SARVPHRGGEQY

V: TRBV30
J: TRBJ2-6
D: .
CDR3: AWSHSGANVLT

V: TRBV7-9
J: TRBJ2-1
D: TRBD1
CDR3: ASSLVTGENPYNEQF

V: TRBV11-2
J: TRBJ2-5
D: TRBD1
CDR3: ASSLGPQGEETQY

V: TRBV5-1
J: TRBJ2-7
D: .
CDR3: ASSTPGGEWSSYEQY

V: TRBV28
J: TRBJ1-5
D: .
CDR3: ASSLSVNNQPQR

V: TRBV5-6
J: TRBJ1-5
D: .
CDR3: ASRRRGGNQPQH

V: TRBV24-1
J: TRBJ2-3
D: TRBD2
CDR3: ATGIAGVKVTQY

V: TRBV7-9
J: TRBJ2-2
D: .
CDR3: ASSLPTPSNTGELF

V: TRBV30
J: TRBJ1-4
D: .
CDR3: AWSSYNEKLF

V: TRBV6-2/TRBV6-3
J: TRBJ2-3
D: TRBD2
CDR3: ASSYVAVKERERTDTQY

V: TRBV20-1
J: TRBJ2-1
D: TRBD2
CDR3: SAPGLAGVGSYNQQF

V: TRBV10-2
J: TRBJ1-1
D: TRBD1
CDR3: ASKGQGLTEAF

V: TRBV28
J: TRBJ1-2
D: .
CDR3: ASSPEGIVSKGYT